A single sample gave rise to the 32 T cell receptor beta chains below, sequenced in a study of T-cell memory formation after mild COVID-19. TCRdb ran MiXCR on the 5' RACE reads and lists one entry per CDR3 protein. The sample lists about 450,000 distinct CDR3 sequences, less than 25% occurring once. The sequenced sample was PBMCs or a T cell subset sorted from them (not recorded which). The receptors were sampled from an adult woman who had mild COVID-19 (a few samples of this study predate the infection). Cell type and time point are not known.

The chain links TRBV5-1 to TRBJ1-1, with D unresolved. The CDR3 is made up of 15 amino acids. Trimming removed 0 bases from V and 1 base from J, with 10 bases in between. Looked up from germline, CDR1 is SGHRS and CDR2 is YFSETQ. CDR3 coding DNA: TGCGCCAGCAGCTTGGATGGCTACTCGAACACTGAAGCTTTCTTT. It yields the protein CASSLDGYSNTEAFF.

The rearrangement joins TRBV28 to TRBJ2-2; TRBD2 agrees at 14 bases. This CDR3 has 18 amino acids. V dropped 5 bases and J dropped 7; count of bases not matched to a gene: 12. Germline-derived CDR1 and CDR2 are MDHEN and SYDVKM. Here the CDR3 reads CASSSSPGLAGVGGELFF. The CDR3 DNA reads TGTGCCAGCAGTAGCAGTCCGGGACTAGCGGGAGTTGGCGGGGAGCTGTTTTTT.

V gene TRBV2 combines with J gene TRBJ1-2, with D possibly TRBD1 on 6 matching bases. CDR3 length: 15 amino acids. CDR1 SNHLY and CDR2 FYNNEI come from the germline V gene. V was cut by 6 bases and J by 4 bases, with 18 bases left in between. CDR3 sequence reads: CASSREPGVRYGYTF. In DNA form, the CDR3 reads TGTGCCAGCAGCCGCGAGCCAGGGGTGCGCTATGGCTACACCTTC.

This clonotype was observed a handful of times. The V call is TRBV29-1, the J call TRBJ2-7, with D tentatively TRBD1 (6 bases). Germline V CDR1 and CDR2: SQVTM, ANQGSEA. This CDR3 spans 14 amino acids. Trimming took 4 bases from V and 1 from J, leaving 14 bases between them. In DNA form, the CDR3 reads TGCAGCGTTGTAAACCAGGGGTCGTCCTACGAGCAGTACTTC. It specifies CSVVNQGSSYEQYF.

V and J are TRBV7-8 and TRBJ1-1, with no clear D. Trimming removed 5 bases from V and 1 base from J, with 23 bases in between. The CDR3 is 18 amino acids. The germline V gene encodes CDR1 SGHVS and CDR2 FQNEAQ. CDR3 DNA: TGTGCCAGCAGCATCCCCACCGACGGAAGGGTCCCGAACACTGAAGCTTTCTTT. Amino acid sequence: CASSIPTDGRVPNTEAFF. Complete variable domain (other parts from reference TRBV7-8 and TRBJ1-1): GAGVSQSPRYKVAKRGQDVALRCDPISGHVSLFWYQQALGQGPEFLTYFQNEAQLDKSGLPSDRFFAERPEGSVSTLKIQRTQQEDSAVYLCASSIPTDGRVPNTEAFFGQGTRLTVV.

This chain joins TRBV24-1 and TRBJ2-3; 8 bases align to TRBD2. V shed 0 bases and J 0 bases; nucleotides not matched to a gene: 4. The CDR3 loop spans 17 amino acids. Germline CDR1 is KGHDR and CDR2 is SFDVKD. The CDR3 loop is CATSDLRSGSSTDTQYF. The CDR3 DNA follows: TGTGCCACCAGTGATTTGCGGAGCGGGAGTAGCACAGATACGCAGTATTTT.

This chain connects TRBV5-1 to TRBJ2-7; D uncertain. The CDR3 is 15 residues long. Trimming took off 6 bases at V and 3 bases at J, with 19 bases between the two ends. Looked up from germline, CDR1 is SGHRS and CDR2 is YFSETQ. CDR3 sequence reads: CASTPDPMNSYEQYF. The CDR3, as DNA: TGCGCCAGCACCCCCGACCCGATGAACAGCTACGAGCAGTACTTC.

This clonotype has more than one count but fewer than ten. The V gene is TRBV5-6, the J gene TRBJ2-7; no clear D. Germline loops: CDR1 SGHDT, CDR2 YYEEEE. The CDR3 is 14 amino acids. V was pared by 4 bases and J by 0 bases, with 11 bases between. The CDR3 loop is CASSASSGSYEQYF. CDR3 DNA sequence: TGTGCCAGCAGCGCCTCCTCTGGCTCCTACGAGCAGTACTTC.

The J gene is TRBJ2-3, the V gene TRBV7-2; 8 positions agree with TRBD2. Germline trimming cut 2 bases from V and 0 bases from J; bases unmatched to any gene: 4. This CDR3 spans 16 amino acids. Germline loops: CDR1 SGHTA, CDR2 FQGNSA. CDR3 nucleotide sequence: TGTGCCAGCAGCTTATGGCCGGGGGGGAGCACAGATACGCAGTATTTT. This encodes CASSLWPGGSTDTQYF. The complete variable domain, with remaining parts taken from reference TRBV7-2 and TRBJ2-3, reads GAGVSQSPSNKVTEKGKDVELRCDPISGHTALYWYRQSLGQGLEFLIYFQGNSAPDKSGLPSDRFSAERTGGSVSTLTIQRTQQEDSAVYLCASSLWPGGSTDTQYFGPGTRLTVL.

This clonotype has more than one count but fewer than ten. The rearrangement uses TRBV5-1 and TRBJ2-4, with 7 bases that match TRBD1. The germline gives CDR1 SGHRS, CDR2 YFSETQ. CDR3 length: 16 amino acids. V shed 5 bases, J shed 1 base, and the junction held 9 bases outside the gene matches. The CDR3 DNA is TGCGCCAGCAGTATTGGGACAGTTGGGGCCAAAAACATTCAGTACTTC. Amino acid sequence: CASSIGTVGAKNIQYF. The full variable domain, completed using reference TRBV5-1 and TRBJ2-4, is KAGVTQTPRYLIKTRGQQVTLSCSPISGHRSVSWYQQTPGQGLQFLFEYFSETQRNKGNFPGRFSGRQFSNSRSEMNVSTLELGDSALYLCASSIGTVGAKNIQYFGAGTRLSVL.

This clonotype was seen a handful of times. The genes are TRBV11-2 and TRBJ1-6, with D unresolved. Germline V gene data show CDR1 as SGHAT and CDR2 as FQNNGV. Trimming removed 3 bases from V and 5 bases from J, with 8 bases in between. The CDR3 extends over 14 amino acids. CDR3 region: CASSFIQNNSPLHF. In DNA form, the CDR3 reads TGTGCCAGCAGCTTTATCCAGAATAATTCACCCCTCCACTTT. Full variable domain (missing parts from reference TRBV11-2 and TRBJ1-6): EAGVAQSPRYKIIEKRQSVAFWCNPISGHATLYWYQQILGQGPKLLIQFQNNGVVDDSQLPKDRFSAERLKGVDSTLKIQPAKLEDSAVYLCASSFIQNNSPLHFGNGTRLTVT.

The genes are TRBV30 and TRBJ1-5; D not certain. Germline values: CDR1 GTSNPN, CDR2 SVGIG (reference sequence). Trimming pared 0 bases from V and 0 bases from J, leaving 3 bases between. CDR3 length equals 13 residues. The CDR3 DNA is TGTGCCTGGAGTGTACTTAGCAATCAGCCCCAGCATTTT. Amino acid sequence: CAWSVLSNQPQHF.

In this sample, this clonotype turned up a few times. V is TRBV4-3 and J is TRBJ1-3; TRBD1 matches 7 bases. CDR3 length: 15 residues. Germline V gene sequence: CDR1 LGHNA, CDR2 YSLEER. J gave up 1 base and V 4 bases, and 4 bases lay outside the gene matches. The CDR3 spells CASSPGQASGNTIYF. The CDR3 region has the DNA TGCGCCAGCAGCCCCGGACAGGCGTCTGGAAACACCATATATTTT.

The chain uses TRBV6-6 and TRBJ2-5; perhaps TRBD2 as D (6 bases). The CDR3 spans 16 residues. V lost 4 bases and J 0 bases, leaving 15 bases between the germline ends. The germline gives CDR1 MNHNY, CDR2 SVGAGI (reference sequence). DNA of the CDR3: TGTGCCAGCAGTTTAACTTGGCGGGGAGACCAAGAGACCCAGTACTTC. This sequence encodes CASSLTWRGDQETQYF.

This clonotype was recorded only once. The V gene is TRBV7-9, the J gene TRBJ1-4; no clear D gene. Germline CDR1 reads SEHNR; CDR2 reads FQNEAQ (reference sequence). V lost 1 base and J lost 4, with 10 bases in between. The CDR3 contains 15 residues. The CDR3 nucleotides are TGTGCCAGCAGCTTAGGTTCGCTCCTTAATGAAAAACTGTTTTTT. Translation gives CASSLGSLLNEKLFF.

This clonotype was seen more than once but under ten times. The genes are TRBV29-1 and TRBJ1-1; unclear D gene. The V end lost 4 bases, the J end lost 0 bases, and 27 bases lay between the germline ends. The CDR3 loop spans 19 amino acids. Germline V CDR1 and CDR2: SQVTM, ANQGSEA. CDR3: CSVVWGARDAMSMNTEAFF. Here the CDR3 DNA reads TGCAGCGTTGTATGGGGTGCCCGCGATGCCATGTCCATGAACACTGAAGCTTTCTTT.

The gene calls are TRBV18 and TRBJ1-1; D may be TRBD1 (5 bases). Germline CDR1 reads KGHSH; CDR2 reads LQKENI. Trimming pared 6 bases from V and 7 bases from J, leaving 18 bases between. The CDR3 is 14 residues long. CDR3 region: CASSQLIGALEAFF. The CDR3 DNA is TGTGCCAGCTCGCAGTTAATCGGGGCGCTTGAAGCTTTCTTT.

This sequence joins TRBV20-1 and TRBJ2-3; D is unclear. Per the germline V gene, CDR1 is DFQATT and CDR2 is SNEGSKA (reference sequence). V lost 1 base to trimming and J lost 0 bases, with 17 bases between them. The CDR3 sequence is 17 residues long. CDR3: CSARVGLLSTSTDTQYF. The CDR3 DNA reads TGCAGTGCTAGAGTGGGCCTTCTATCAACTAGCACAGATACGCAGTATTTT.

The rearrangement joins TRBV6-1 to TRBJ1-1; the D gene is possibly TRBD1 (6 bases). V was shortened by 4 bases and J by 0 bases, with 12 bases between the two germline ends. The germline gives CDR1 MNHNS, CDR2 SASEGT. The CDR3 sequence is 15 residues long. CDR3 DNA sequence: TGTGCCAGCAGTGTGGACAGACACATGAACACTGAAGCTTTCTTT. Translation: CASSVDRHMNTEAFF.

A remark on this clonotype: An end of the junction does not agree with germline; a read error may underlie this. The chain is built from TRBV7-7 and TRBJ2-2; D may be TRBD2 (5 bases). The CDR3 consists of 15 residues. The germline V gene has CDR1 SSHAT and CDR2 FNYEAQ (reference sequence). The DNA for the CDR3 is TGTGCTAGCAGCTTAGTACTAGGAGGCACCGGGGAGCTGTTTTTT. Amino acids: CASSLVLGGTGELFF.

The CDR3 DNA is TGTGCCAGCACCTCGTCCATACAAGTTTACAATGAGCAGTTCTTC. Protein product: CASTSSIQVYNEQFF. The chain joins TRBV2 to TRBJ2-1; D not certain. The V end lost 7 bases, the J end lost 4 bases, and 17 bases lay between the germline ends. Germline-derived CDR1 and CDR2 are SNHLY and FYNNEI. The CDR3 spans 15 residues.

To note about this clonotype: Because the CDR3's place on the DNA is in doubt, the DNA is left out and the CDR3 is given as listed by TCRdb. The genes are TRBV24-1 and TRBJ2-2; TRBD2, the table's D call, was not compared with the DNA. Germline V gives CDR1 KGHDR, CDR2 SFDVKD. The CDR3 has 18 residues if both end residues are counted. The CDR3 sequence is CATSGGLAGGIAGELFFF.

The chain is built from TRBV6-2 or TRBV6-3 and TRBJ2-7; D unresolved. This CDR3 region has 12 residues. CDR1 is MNHEY and CDR2 is SVGEGT in the germline V gene. V gave up 5 bases and J gave up 2 bases, with 7 bases separating them. The CDR3 here is CASSPLPYEQYF. The CDR3 DNA reads as TGTGCCAGCAGTCCCCTTCCCTACGAGCAGTACTTC.

This clonotype was seen a few times. The V gene is TRBV5-6, the J gene TRBJ2-7, with D possibly matching TRBD1 (6 bases). V lost 1 base and J lost 3, with 11 bases in between. Germline V lookup: CDR1 SGHDT, CDR2 YYEEEE. The CDR3 length is 14 residues. This CDR3 reads CASSLTRGVYEQYF. The CDR3 DNA sequence: TGTGCCAGCAGCTTGACCAGGGGAGTCTACGAGCAGTACTTC.

The genes are TRBV6-1 and TRBJ2-5, with TRBD1 as a possible D gene (8 bases). CDR3 size: 18 residues. Trimming removed 5 bases from V and 6 bases from J, with 28 bases in between. CDR1 is MNHNS and CDR2 is SASEGT in the germline V gene. The CDR3 nucleotides are TGTGCCAGCAGTCCTCGCCCTGGACAGGGAGGGACCCCCCAGACCCAGTACTTC. The encoded protein is CASSPRPGQGGTPQTQYF.

This clonotype was seen only a few times. This chain uses TRBV6-5 with TRBJ1-1, with a tentative D call TRBD1 (6 bases). The germline V gene has CDR1 MNHEY and CDR2 SVGAGI. This CDR3 is 13 amino acids long. V gave up 7 bases and J gave up 6 bases, with 15 bases separating them. CDR3 loop: CASTWVQGAEAFF. In nucleotides, the CDR3 is TGTGCCAGCACCTGGGTACAGGGCGCTGAAGCTTTCTTT.

This clonotype came up a few times. V is TRBV9 and J is TRBJ2-1; TRBD1 matches 8 bases. This CDR3 spans 14 amino acids. J lost 5 bases, V lost 3 bases, and 4 bases had no gene match. CDR1 and CDR2 from the germline V gene are SGDLS and YYNGEE. The CDR3 reads CASSGRTGHNEQFF. The CDR3, as DNA: TGTGCCAGCAGCGGGAGGACAGGGCACAATGAGCAGTTCTTC.

This rearrangement joins TRBV3-1 to TRBJ2-7, with 7 nucleotides matching TRBD1. The CDR3 contains 13 residues. V dropped 5 bases and J dropped 7; count of bases not matched to a gene: 8. CDR1 is LGHDT, CDR2 YNNKEL, per germline (reference sequence). CDR3 sequence: CASSFHRGWEQYF. CDR3 DNA: TGTGCCAGCAGCTTCCACAGGGGCTGGGAGCAGTACTTC.

A few counts support this clonotype. CDR3 nucleotides: TGTGCCAGCAGCTTTGCGCCCCAAGAGACCCAGTACTTC. Translated, it gives CASSFAPQETQYF. The rearrangement links TRBV5-4 to TRBJ2-5; D gene unclear. V was cut by 2 bases and J by 1 base, with 6 bases left in between. This CDR3 region has 13 residues. CDR1 SGHNT and CDR2 YYREEE come from the germline V gene (reference sequence).

The V and J genes are TRBV4-1 and TRBJ2-7; tentative D call: TRBD1 (7 bases). CDR1 is MGHRA and CDR2 is YSYEKL in the germline V gene. V gave up 2 bases and J gave up 6 bases, with 17 bases separating them. CDR3 size: 15 residues. The CDR3 coding sequence is TGCGCCAGCAGCCAATGGTCGGCAGGGGGGAGCGAGCAGTACTTC. It specifies CASSQWSAGGSEQYF.

This chain joins TRBV6-5 and TRBJ2-1, with a possible D match to TRBD1 (6 bases). Trimming pared 4 bases from V and 4 bases from J, leaving 14 bases between. CDR3 length: 15 residues. Germline V lookup: CDR1 MNHEY, CDR2 SVGAGI. CDR3 in DNA: TGTGCCAGCAGTTCCTCGAGAAGGGGGTACAATGAGCAGTTCTTC. Encoded protein: CASSSSRRGYNEQFF.

The V gene is TRBV20-1, the J gene TRBJ2-1; 8 nucleotides match TRBD1. This CDR3 is 14 amino acids long. V shed 6 bases and J 2 bases; nucleotides not matched to a gene: 6. From germline, CDR1 is DFQATT and CDR2 SNEGSKA (reference sequence). CDR3 protein: CSAEDRVTYNEQFF. Here the CDR3 DNA reads TGCAGTGCCGAGGACAGGGTTACCTACAATGAGCAGTTCTTC.